Sequencing of this T cell receptor beta chain was carried out in a study of blood T cell repertoires in COVID-19. Study in general: From T cells, B-cell-depleted T cells, or PBMCs came the material, which was cDNA or gDNA.

Germline V gene data show CDR1 as SGHRS and CDR2 as YFSETQ. The length of the CDR3 is 16 residues. Between the trimmed V and J ends, which lost 4 bases and 0 bases, there was a span of 17 bases. Here immunoSEQ multiplex PCR was the method, and the copy in TCRdb shows in-frame clones only, minus some. This sample has about 28,000 clones; roughly 87% occur once, and the top ten carry approximately 9%. The J gene is TRBJ2-7, the V gene TRBV5-1; D may be TRBD2 (5 bases). The sequence derives from a human donor in a cohort sampled during active COVID-19. The specimen was peripheral blood. The CDR3 bases are TGCGCCAGCAGCCTGAATCCTAGCCCGTCCTCCTACGAGCAGTACTTC. This encodes CASSLNPSPSSYEQYF.